The present T cell receptor beta chain was sequenced within a study of T-cell memory formation after mild COVID-19. Broader study findings: Balance between CD4 and CD8 was seen in clones contracting day 15 to 85, and a CD4+ lean was seen in later expanders. The study detected some responding clones in pre-infection memory, suggesting cross-reactive memory joined.

This clonotype has at least ten counts. Its antigen is unidentified. V lost 2 bases, J lost 8 bases, and 14 bases lay in between. From germline, CDR1 is SGHRS and CDR2 YFSETQ. There are 14 residues in the CDR3. TCRalpha and TCRbeta libraries used 5'RACE with constant-segment primers and UMIs. MiXCR, run by TCRdb on the 5' RACE reads, gives a single entry per CDR3 protein. This sample has roughly 180,000 distinct CDR3 sequences; 11% occur once, and the top ten carry about 3.8%. Sequences were obtained from PBMCs or a T cell subset sorted from them (not recorded which). The chain carries TRBV5-1 and TRBJ1-5; D may be TRBD1 (6 bases). The source of this sequence is a young man who had mild COVID-19 (a few samples of this study predate the infection). Cell type and time point are not known. CDR3 nucleotide sequence: TGCGCCAGCAGCTTCAGCGGGGGCCAGGAGCCCCAGCATTTT. Translating gives CASSFSGGQEPQHF.